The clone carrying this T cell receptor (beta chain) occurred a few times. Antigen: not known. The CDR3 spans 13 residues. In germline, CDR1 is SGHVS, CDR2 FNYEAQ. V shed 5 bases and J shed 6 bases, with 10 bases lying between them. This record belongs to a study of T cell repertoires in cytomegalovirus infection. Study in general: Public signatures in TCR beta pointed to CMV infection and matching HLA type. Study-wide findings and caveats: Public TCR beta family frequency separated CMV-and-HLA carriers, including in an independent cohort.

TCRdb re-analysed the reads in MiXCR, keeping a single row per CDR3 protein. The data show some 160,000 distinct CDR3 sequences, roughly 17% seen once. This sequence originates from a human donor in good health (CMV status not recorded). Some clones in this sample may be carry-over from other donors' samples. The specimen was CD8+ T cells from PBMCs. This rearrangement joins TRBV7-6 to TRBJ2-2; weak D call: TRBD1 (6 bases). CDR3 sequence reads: CASSPTGPGELFF. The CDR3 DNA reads TGTGCCAGCAGCCCTACAGGGCCCGGGGAGCTGTTTTTT.